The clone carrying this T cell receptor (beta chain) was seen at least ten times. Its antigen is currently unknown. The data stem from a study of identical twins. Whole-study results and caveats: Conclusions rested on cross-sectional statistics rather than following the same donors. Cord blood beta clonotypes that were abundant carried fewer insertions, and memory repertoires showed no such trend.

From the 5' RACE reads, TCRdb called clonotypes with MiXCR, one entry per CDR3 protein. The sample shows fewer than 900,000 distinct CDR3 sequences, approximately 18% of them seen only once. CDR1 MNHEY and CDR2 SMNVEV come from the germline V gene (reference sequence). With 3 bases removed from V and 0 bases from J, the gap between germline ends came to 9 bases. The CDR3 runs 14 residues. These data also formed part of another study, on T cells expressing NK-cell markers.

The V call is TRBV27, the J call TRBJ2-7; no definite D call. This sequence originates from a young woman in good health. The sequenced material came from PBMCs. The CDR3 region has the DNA TGTGCCAGCAGTTTTAGTGGCGCCTCCTACGAGCAGTACTTC. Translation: CASSFSGASYEQYF.